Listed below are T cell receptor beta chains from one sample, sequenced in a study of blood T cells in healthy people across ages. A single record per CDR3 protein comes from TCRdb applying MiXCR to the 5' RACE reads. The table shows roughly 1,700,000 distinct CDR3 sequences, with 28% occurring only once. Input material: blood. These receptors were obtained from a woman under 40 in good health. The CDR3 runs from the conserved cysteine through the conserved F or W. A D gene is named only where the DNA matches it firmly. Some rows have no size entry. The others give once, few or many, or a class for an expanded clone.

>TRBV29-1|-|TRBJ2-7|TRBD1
TGCAGCGCCGAAAAGACAGGGAGAGAGCAGTACTTC
CSAEKTGREQYF
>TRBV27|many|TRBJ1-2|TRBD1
TGTGCCAGCAGATCTACAGGGGACTATGGCTACACCTTC
CASRSTGDYGYTF
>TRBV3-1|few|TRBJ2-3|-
TGTGCCAGCAGCCAAGCTACTGCAGATACGCAGTATTTT
CASSQATADTQYF
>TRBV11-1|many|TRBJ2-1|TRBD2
TGTGCCAGCAGCGTAGGCGGGGGGGCGAGCGAGCAGTTCTTC
CASSVGGGASEQFF
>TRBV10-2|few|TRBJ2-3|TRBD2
TGCGCCAGCACGGCTAGCGGTTCCCCAGATACGCAGTATTTT
CASTASGSPDTQYF
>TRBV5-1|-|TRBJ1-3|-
TGCGCCAGCAGCCCCGGGGACTCTAACTCTGGAAACACCAGATATTTT
CASSPGDSNSGNTRYF
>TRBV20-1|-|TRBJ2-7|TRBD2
TGCAGTGCTAGAGATTCGGGACTAGCGCCGTACGAGCAGTACTTC
CSARDSGLAPYEQYF
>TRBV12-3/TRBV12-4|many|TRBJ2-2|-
TGTGCCAGCAGCCTTGGGCGGACCGGGGAGCTGTTTTTT
CASSLGRTGELFF
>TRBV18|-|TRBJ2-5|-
TGTGCCAGCCCCCCGGGGGAAGAGACCCAGTACTTC
CASPPGEETQYF
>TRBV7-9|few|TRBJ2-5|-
TGTGCCAGCAGCTTAGAGGGGTTCCGGGAGACCCAGTACTTC
CASSLEGFRETQYF